This TCR beta chain was sequenced during a study of TIL therapy for anti-PD-1-resistant metastatic lung cancer. Study background: Half of patients were current or former smokers. Tumors carried a median 1.5 non-synonymous mutations per megabase.

Comments on this clone: Its specificity is unknown.

Germline-derived CDR1 and CDR2 are SGHRS and YFSETQ. The CDR3 length is 15 residues. J was trimmed by 3 bases and V by 4 bases; bases with no gene match: 2. Study findings and constraints: The baseline peripheral repertoire was partially replaced by infused TIL clonotypes that later decayed.

Noted time point: pre-treatment sample, taken before nivolumab and TIL therapy. The libraries were made with immunoSEQ v3. Libraries were sequenced to 2 million to 2.5 million read pairs (survey) or about 4.5-6 million (deep). Produced via immunoSEQ multiplex PCR; TCRdb's table is partial and in-frame only. This table holds 50,000 to 70,000 clones, around 69% found once. The sample consisted of blood, taken at baseline. V gene TRBV5-1 combines with J gene TRBJ2-1; 12 nucleotides line up with TRBD2. The receptor was isolated from a person between 30 and 80 years old with non-small cell lung cancer. The CDR3 is CASSPTSGGYNEQFF. The DNA for the CDR3 is TGCGCCAGCAGCCCGACTAGCGGGGGCTACAATGAGCAGTTCTTC.